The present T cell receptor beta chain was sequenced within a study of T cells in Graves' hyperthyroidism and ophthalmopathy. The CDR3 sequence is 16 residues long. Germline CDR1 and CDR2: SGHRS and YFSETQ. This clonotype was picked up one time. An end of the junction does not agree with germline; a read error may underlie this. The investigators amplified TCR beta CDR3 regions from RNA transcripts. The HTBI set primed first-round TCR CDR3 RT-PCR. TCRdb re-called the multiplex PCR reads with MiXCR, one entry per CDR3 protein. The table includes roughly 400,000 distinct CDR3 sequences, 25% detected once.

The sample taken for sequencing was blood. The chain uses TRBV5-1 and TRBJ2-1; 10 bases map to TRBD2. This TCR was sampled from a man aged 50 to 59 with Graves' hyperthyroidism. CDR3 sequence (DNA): TGCGCCAGCAGCTTGGTTGTAGGACTAGCGGAAAATGAGCAGCTCTTC. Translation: CASSLVVGLAENEQLF.